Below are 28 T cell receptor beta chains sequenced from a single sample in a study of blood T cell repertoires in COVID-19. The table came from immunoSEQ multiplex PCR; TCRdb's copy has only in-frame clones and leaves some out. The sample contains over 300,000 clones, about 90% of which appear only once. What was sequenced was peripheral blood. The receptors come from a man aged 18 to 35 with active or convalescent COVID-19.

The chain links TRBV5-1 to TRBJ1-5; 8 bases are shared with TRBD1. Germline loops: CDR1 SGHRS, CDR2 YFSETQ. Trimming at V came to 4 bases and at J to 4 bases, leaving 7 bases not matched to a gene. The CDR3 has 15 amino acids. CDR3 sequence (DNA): TGCGCCAGCAGCCCTTGGACAGGGAGGAATCAGCCCCAGCATTTT. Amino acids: CASSPWTGRNQPQHF.

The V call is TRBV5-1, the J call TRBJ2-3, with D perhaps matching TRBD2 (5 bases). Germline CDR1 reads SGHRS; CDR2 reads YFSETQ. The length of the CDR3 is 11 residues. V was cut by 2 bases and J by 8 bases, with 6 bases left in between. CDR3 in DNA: TGCGCCAGCAGCTTTGAGGGTACGCAGTATTTT. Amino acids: CASSFEGTQYF.

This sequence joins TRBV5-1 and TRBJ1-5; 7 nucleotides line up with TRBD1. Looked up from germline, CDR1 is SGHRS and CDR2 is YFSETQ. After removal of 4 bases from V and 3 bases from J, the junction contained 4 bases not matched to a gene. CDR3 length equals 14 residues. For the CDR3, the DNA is TGCGCCAGCAGCCGGGACAGTATCAATCAGCCCCAGCATTTT. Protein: CASSRDSINQPQHF.

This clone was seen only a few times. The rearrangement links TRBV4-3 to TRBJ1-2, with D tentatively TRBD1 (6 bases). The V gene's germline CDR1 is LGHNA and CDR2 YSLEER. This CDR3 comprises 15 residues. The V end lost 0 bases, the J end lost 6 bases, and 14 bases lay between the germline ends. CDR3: CASSQDRGAGDGYTF. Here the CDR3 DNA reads TGCGCCAGCAGCCAAGATCGGGGGGCGGGTGATGGCTACACCTTC.

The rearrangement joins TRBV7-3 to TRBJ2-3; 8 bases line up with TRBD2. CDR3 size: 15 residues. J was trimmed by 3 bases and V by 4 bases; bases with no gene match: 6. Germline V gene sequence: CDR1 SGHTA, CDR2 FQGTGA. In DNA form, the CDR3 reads TGTGCCAGCAGCTCGAAACTAGCGGCGACAGATACGCAGTATTTT. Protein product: CASSSKLAATDTQYF.

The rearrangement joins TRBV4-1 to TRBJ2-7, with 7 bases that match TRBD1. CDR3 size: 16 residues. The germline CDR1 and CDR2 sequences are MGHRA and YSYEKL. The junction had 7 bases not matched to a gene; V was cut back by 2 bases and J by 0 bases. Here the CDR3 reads CASSQLDRVGSYEQYF. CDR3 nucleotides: TGCGCCAGCAGCCAACTCGACAGGGTGGGCTCCTACGAGCAGTACTTC.

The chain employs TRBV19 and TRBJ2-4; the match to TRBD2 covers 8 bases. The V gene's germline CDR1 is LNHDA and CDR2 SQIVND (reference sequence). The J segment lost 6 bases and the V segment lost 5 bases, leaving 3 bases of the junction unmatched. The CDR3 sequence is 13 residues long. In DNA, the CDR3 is TGTGCCAGTAGTCACCGGGAGGGAAACATTCAGTACTTC. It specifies CASSHREGNIQYF.

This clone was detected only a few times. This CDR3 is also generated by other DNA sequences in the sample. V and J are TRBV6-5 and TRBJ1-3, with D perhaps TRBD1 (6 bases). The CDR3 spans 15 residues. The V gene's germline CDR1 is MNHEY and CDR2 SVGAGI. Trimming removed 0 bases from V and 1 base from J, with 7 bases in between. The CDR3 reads CASSYSTGSGNTIYF. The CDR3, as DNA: TGTGCCAGCAGTTACTCGACAGGATCTGGAAACACCATATATTTT.

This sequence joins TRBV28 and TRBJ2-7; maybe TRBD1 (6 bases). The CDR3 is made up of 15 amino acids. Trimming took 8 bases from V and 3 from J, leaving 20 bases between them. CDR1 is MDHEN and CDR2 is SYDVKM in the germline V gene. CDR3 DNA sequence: TGTGCCAGCCATTCAACAGGGTTCGATAACTACGAGCAGTACTTC. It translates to CASHSTGFDNYEQYF. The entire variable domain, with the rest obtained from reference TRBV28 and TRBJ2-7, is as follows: DVKVTQSSRYLVKRTGEKVFLECVQDMDHENMFWYRQDPGLGLRLIYFSYDVKMKEKGDIPEGYSVSREKKERFSLILESASTNQTSMYLCASHSTGFDNYEQYFGPGTRLTVT.

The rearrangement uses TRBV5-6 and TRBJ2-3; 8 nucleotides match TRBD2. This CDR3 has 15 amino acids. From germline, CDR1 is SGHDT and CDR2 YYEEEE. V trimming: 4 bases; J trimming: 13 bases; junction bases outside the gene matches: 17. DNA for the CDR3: TGTGCCAGCAGCCCCTTCCCGGGACTAGAGGTTGGGGAGTATTTT. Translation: CASSPFPGLEVGEYF.

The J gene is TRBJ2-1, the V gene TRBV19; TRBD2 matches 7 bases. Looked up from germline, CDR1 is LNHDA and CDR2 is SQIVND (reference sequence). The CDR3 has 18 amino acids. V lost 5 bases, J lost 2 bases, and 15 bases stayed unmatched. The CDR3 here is CASSRFNLAGDPYNEQFF. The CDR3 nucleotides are TGTGCCAGTAGTCGGTTCAACTTGGCGGGGGACCCCTACAATGAGCAGTTCTTC. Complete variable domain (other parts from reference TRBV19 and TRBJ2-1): DGGITQSPKYLFRKEGQNVTLSCEQNLNHDAMYWYRQDPGQGLRLIYYSQIVNDFQKGDIAEGYSVSREKKESFPLTVTSAQKNPTAFYLCASSRFNLAGDPYNEQFFGPGTRLTVL.

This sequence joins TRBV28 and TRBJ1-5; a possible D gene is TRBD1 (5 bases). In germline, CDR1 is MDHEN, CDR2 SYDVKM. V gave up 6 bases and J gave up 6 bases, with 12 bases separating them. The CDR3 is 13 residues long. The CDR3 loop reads CASSVGAIQPQHF. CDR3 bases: TGTGCCAGCAGCGTAGGGGCGATTCAGCCCCAGCATTTT.

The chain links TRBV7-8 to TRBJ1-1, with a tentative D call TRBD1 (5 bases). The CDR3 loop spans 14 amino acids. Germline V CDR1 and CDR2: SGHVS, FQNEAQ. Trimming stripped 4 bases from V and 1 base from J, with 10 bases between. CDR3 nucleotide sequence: TGTGCCAGCAGCTCGGGACTGCAGAACACTGAAGCTTTCTTT. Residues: CASSSGLQNTEAFF. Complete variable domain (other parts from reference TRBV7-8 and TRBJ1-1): GAGVSQSPRYKVAKRGQDVALRCDPISGHVSLFWYQQALGQGPEFLTYFQNEAQLDKSGLPSDRFFAERPEGSVSTLKIQRTQQEDSAVYLCASSSGLQNTEAFFGQGTRLTVV.

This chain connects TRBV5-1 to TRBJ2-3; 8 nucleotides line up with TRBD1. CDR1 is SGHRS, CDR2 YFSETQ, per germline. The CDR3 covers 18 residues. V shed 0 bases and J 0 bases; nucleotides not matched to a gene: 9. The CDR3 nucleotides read TGCGCCAGCAGCTTGGTTGGAGGACAGGGATCTAGCACAGATACGCAGTATTTT. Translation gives CASSLVGGQGSSTDTQYF.

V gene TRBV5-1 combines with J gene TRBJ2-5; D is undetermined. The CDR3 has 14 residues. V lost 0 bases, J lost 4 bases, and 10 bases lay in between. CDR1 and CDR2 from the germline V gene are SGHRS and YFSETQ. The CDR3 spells CASSLATGPETQYF. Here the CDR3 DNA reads TGCGCCAGCAGCTTGGCCACGGGTCCAGAGACCCAGTACTTC.

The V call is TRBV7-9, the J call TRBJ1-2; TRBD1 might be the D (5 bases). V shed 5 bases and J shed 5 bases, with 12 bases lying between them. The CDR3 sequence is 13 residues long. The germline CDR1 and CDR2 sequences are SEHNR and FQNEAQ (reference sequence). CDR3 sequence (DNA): TGTGCCAGCAGCCAGACAGACCCATATGGCTACACCTTC. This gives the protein CASSQTDPYGYTF.

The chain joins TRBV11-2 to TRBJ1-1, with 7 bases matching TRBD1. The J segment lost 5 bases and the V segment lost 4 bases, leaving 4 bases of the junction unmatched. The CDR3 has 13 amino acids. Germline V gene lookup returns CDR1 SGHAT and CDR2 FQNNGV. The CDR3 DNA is TGTGCCAGCAGCTGGGACAGACAGACTGAAGCTTTCTTT. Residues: CASSWDRQTEAFF.

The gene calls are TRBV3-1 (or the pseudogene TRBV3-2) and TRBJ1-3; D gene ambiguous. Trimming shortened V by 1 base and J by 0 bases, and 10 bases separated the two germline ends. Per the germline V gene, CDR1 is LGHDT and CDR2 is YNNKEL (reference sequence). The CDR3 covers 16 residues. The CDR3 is CASSQVEGYSGNTIYF. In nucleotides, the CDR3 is TGTGCCAGCAGCCAAGTGGAGGGATACTCTGGAAACACCATATATTTT.

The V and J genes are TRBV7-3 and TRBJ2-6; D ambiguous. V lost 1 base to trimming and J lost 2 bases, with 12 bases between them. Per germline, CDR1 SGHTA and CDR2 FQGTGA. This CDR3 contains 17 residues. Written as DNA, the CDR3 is TGTGCCAGCAGCTTAAGAGTAGGAGACGCTGGGGCCAACGTCCTGACTTTC. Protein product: CASSLRVGDAGANVLTF.

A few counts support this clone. The CDR3 DNA follows: TGTGCCAGCAGCTTAAGACCGGGGAGCTACAATGAGCAGTTCTTC. The encoded protein is CASSLRPGSYNEQFF. V usage is TRBV7-3 and J usage is TRBJ2-1, with D perhaps matching TRBD2 (5 bases). V lost 1 base and J 3 bases, leaving 10 bases between the germline ends. The germline gives CDR1 SGHTA, CDR2 FQGTGA. CDR3 length equals 15 residues.

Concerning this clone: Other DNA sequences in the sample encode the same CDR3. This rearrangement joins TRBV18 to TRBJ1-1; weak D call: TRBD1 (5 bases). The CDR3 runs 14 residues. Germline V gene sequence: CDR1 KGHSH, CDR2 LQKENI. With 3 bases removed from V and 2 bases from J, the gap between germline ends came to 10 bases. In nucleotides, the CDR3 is TGTGCCAGCTCACCCGGGCAGGGCAACACTGAAGCTTTCTTT. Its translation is CASSPGQGNTEAFF. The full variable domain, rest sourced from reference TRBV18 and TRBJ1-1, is NAGVMQNPRHLVRRRGQEARLRCSPMKGHSHVYWYRQLPEEGLKFMVYLQKENIIDESGMPKERFSAEFPKEGPSILRIQQVVRGDSAAYFCASSPGQGNTEAFFGQGTRLTVV.

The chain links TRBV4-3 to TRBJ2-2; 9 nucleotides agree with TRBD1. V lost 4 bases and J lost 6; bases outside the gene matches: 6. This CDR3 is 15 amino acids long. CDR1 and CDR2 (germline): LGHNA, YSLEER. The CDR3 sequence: CASSLQGDRAGELFF. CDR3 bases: TGCGCCAGCAGCCTTCAAGGGGACAGGGCCGGGGAGCTGTTTTTT.

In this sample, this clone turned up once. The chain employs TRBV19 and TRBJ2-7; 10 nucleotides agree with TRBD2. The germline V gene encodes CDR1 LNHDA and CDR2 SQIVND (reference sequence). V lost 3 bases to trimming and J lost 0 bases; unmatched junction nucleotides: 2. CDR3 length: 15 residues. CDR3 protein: CASSISSGSSYEQYF. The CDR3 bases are TGTGCCAGTAGTATCTCTAGCGGGAGCTCCTACGAGCAGTACTTC.

The chain's CDR3 is CASSLEPPGGATGELFF. The CDR3 nucleotides read TGTGCCAGCAGCTTGGAGCCCCCGGGAGGGGCCACCGGGGAGCTGTTTTTT. This chain connects TRBV5-8 to TRBJ2-2; 8 bases match TRBD2. With V trimmed by 0 bases and J by 4 bases, 8 bases remained unmatched. The CDR3 has 17 amino acids. Germline CDR1 is SGHTS and CDR2 is YDEGEE.

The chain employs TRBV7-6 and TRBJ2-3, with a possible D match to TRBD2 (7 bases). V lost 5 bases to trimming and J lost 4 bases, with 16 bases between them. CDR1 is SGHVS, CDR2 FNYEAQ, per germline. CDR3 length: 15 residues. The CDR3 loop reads CASSHPGGPPDTQYF. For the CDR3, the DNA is TGTGCCAGCAGCCATCCCGGGGGGCCCCCAGATACGCAGTATTTT.

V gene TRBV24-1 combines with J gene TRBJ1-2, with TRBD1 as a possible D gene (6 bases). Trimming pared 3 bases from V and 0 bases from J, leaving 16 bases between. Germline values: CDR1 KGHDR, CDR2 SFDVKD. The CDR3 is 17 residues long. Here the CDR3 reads CATSDPRDTSANYGYTF. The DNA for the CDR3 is TGTGCCACCAGTGATCCCCGGGACACCTCAGCTAACTATGGCTACACCTTC.

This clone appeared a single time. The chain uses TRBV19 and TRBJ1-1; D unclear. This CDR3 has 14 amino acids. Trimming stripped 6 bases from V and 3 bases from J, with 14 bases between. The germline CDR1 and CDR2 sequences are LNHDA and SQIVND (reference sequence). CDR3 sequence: CASSPLRADTEAFF. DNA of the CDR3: TGTGCCAGTAGCCCCCTGAGGGCAGACACTGAAGCTTTCTTT.

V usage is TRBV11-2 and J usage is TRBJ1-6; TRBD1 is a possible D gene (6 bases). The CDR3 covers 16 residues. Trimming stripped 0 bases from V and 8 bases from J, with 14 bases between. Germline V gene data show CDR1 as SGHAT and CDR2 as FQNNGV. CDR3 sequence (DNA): TGTGCCAGCAGCTTAGATGGGCCAGGGGTTGATTCACCCCTCCACTTT. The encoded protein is CASSLDGPGVDSPLHF.